This TCR beta chain was profiled in a study of cytomegalovirus exposure and HLA in healthy donors. Across the study: Earlier results showed roughly 120 million unique TCR beta sequences derived from approximately 170 million T cells.

A note on this clone: Within the sample, other DNA sequences also encode this same CDR3.

Use of 60 Vbeta and 13 Jbeta primers characterized the PCR. Sequencing used immunoSEQ multiplex PCR; TCRdb keeps in-frame clones, though not all of them. This table holds roughly 120,000 clones, 75% to 85% found once. This clonotype was obtained from a young man in good health and CMV-seronegative. Sequenced input: PBMCs.

CDR3 coding DNA: TGCGCCAGCAGCCAAGGACAGGGTAGCTACGAGCAGTACTTC. It codes for CASSQGQGSYEQYF. The chain links TRBV4-3 to TRBJ2-7; 7 bases are a match to TRBD1. Looked up from germline, CDR1 is LGHNA and CDR2 is YSLEER. The CDR3 extends over 14 amino acids. V trimming: 1 base; J trimming: 3 bases; junction bases outside the gene matches: 3.